The 5 T cell receptor beta chains below come from one sample, sequenced in a study of T cell repertoires in ileal Crohn's disease. Time point meaning: neoterminal ileum biopsy at postoperative endoscopy, about 6 months after surgery. TCRdb keeps only in-frame clones here, not all; method: immunoSEQ multiplex PCR. The sample yields 10,000 to 15,000 clones, 80% to 90% seen once. The sample taken for sequencing was ileal tissue. The source of these receptors is an adult with Crohn's disease.

The rearrangement uses TRBV10-3 and TRBJ2-7; D gene ambiguous. Per the germline V gene, CDR1 is ENHRY and CDR2 is SYGVKD. Trimming pared 0 bases from V and 6 bases from J, leaving 12 bases between. There are 14 residues in the CDR3. In DNA, the CDR3 is TGTGCCATCAGTGAGTCTGCCCCCCGAGGCGAGCAGTACTTC. It translates to CAISESAPRGEQYF.

This rearrangement joins TRBV29-1 to TRBJ2-7, with a weak D call TRBD2 (5 bases). CDR3 size: 13 residues. The V gene lost 7 bases and the J gene lost 0 bases, with 13 bases spanning the gap. Germline V CDR1 and CDR2: SQVTM, ANQGSEA. The CDR3 DNA reads as TGCAGCGCTTTCGGGGTGAGCTCCTACGAGCAGTACTTC. It translates to CSAFGVSSYEQYF.

The rearrangement uses TRBV11-2 and TRBJ2-1; 10 bases match TRBD2. V lost 5 bases, J lost 2 bases, and 12 bases stayed unmatched. From germline, CDR1 is SGHAT and CDR2 FQNNGV. The CDR3 runs to 18 residues. CDR3 nucleotides: TGTGCCAGCAGCCCAGAGGTAGCGGGAGGACCCACCTACAATGAGCAGTTCTTC. It specifies CASSPEVAGGPTYNEQFF.

The chain is built from TRBV15 and TRBJ1-5, with 7 positions matching TRBD1. Germline CDR1 reads LNHNV; CDR2 reads YYDKDF (reference sequence). V trimming: 4 bases; J trimming: 4 bases; junction bases outside the gene matches: 4. The CDR3 extends over 14 amino acids. The CDR3 DNA is TGTGCCACCAGCATCGGGACAGATAATCAGCCCCAGCATTTT. Translating gives CATSIGTDNQPQHF.

V gene TRBV5-6 combines with J gene TRBJ2-7, with 12 positions matching TRBD1. Germline lookup yields CDR1 SGHDT and CDR2 YYEEEE. The V gene end was trimmed by 4 bases and the J gene end by 3 bases; junction bases not matched to a gene: 2. This CDR3 has 14 amino acids. Written as DNA, the CDR3 is TGTGCCAGCAGCGGGACAGGGGGCTACTACGAGCAGTACTTC. The encoded protein is CASSGTGGYYEQYF.